The next 25 T cell receptor beta chains were all read from a single sample in a study of shared clonotypes between healthy human individuals. Clones were read by immunoSEQ multiplex PCR, and TCRdb kept only the in-frame ones, dropping some. The table shows about 1.5 million clones, with more than 95% occurring only once. Sequencing input: naive CD4+ T cells sorted from blood. Subset described: CD45RA+ positively selected. These receptors were taken from a man younger than 45 in good health.

This clone was seen just once. Other nucleotide sequences from this sample produce the same CDR3. The chain links TRBV30 to TRBJ2-7; possible D gene TRBD1, 6 bases. V lost 0 bases, J lost 0 bases, and 9 bases lay in between. The CDR3 contains 14 residues. CDR1 and CDR2 (germline): GTSNPN, SVGIG (reference sequence). CDR3: CAWSVGGSSYEQYF. The CDR3 nucleotides read TGTGCCTGGAGTGTAGGGGGTAGCTCCTACGAGCAGTACTTC.

The chain employs TRBV28 and TRBJ2-7; 9 nucleotides align to TRBD1. The germline V gene encodes CDR1 MDHEN and CDR2 SYDVKM. Trimming at V came to 5 bases and at J to 1 base, leaving 6 bases not matched to a gene. This CDR3 is built from 15 residues. The CDR3 reads CASSAPGTGSYEQYF. The DNA of the CDR3 is TGTGCCAGCAGTGCTCCCGGGACAGGGTCCTACGAGCAGTACTTC.

In regard to this clone: Other DNA sequences in this specimen translate into the identical CDR3. The rearrangement links TRBV6-5 to TRBJ2-2; D is unclear. With 3 bases removed from V and 3 bases from J, the gap between germline ends came to 5 bases. The CDR3 covers 13 residues. The V gene's germline CDR1 is MNHEY and CDR2 SVGAGI. The CDR3 DNA reads as TGTGCCAGCAGTTATTCCTACACCGGGGAGCTGTTTTTT. Protein product: CASSYSYTGELFF.

The CDR3 is CASPRNWSGPNQNIQYF. The CDR3 DNA reads TGTGCCAGCCCTCGTAACTGGAGCGGGCCCAACCAAAACATTCAGTACTTC. The chain carries TRBV6-4 and TRBJ2-4, with D possibly TRBD2 on 6 matching bases. Germline CDR1 MRHNA, CDR2 SNTAGT. CDR3 size: 17 residues. Trimming shortened V by 8 bases and J by 5 bases, and 25 bases separated the two germline ends.

The gene calls are TRBV7-2 and TRBJ2-7, with D hard to call. This CDR3 region has 15 residues. Germline-derived CDR1 and CDR2 are SGHTA and FQGNSA. V was shortened by 1 base and J by 2 bases, with 12 bases between the two germline ends. DNA for the CDR3: TGTGCCAGCAGCTTAGGGCCCCTTACCCCCTACGAGCAGTACTTC. Translating gives CASSLGPLTPYEQYF. The full variable domain, its missing parts supplied by reference TRBV7-2 and TRBJ2-7, is GAGVSQSPSNKVTEKGKDVELRCDPISGHTALYWYRQSLGQGLEFLIYFQGNSAPDKSGLPSDRFSAERTGGSVSTLTIQRTQQEDSAVYLCASSLGPLTPYEQYFGPGTRLTVT.

J is TRBJ1-2 and V is TRBV7-5. TRBV7-5 is a known pseudogene. The CDR3 runs 14 residues. The CDR3 sequence: CVRRSPTSSYGYTF. CDR3 DNA: TGTGTCAGAAGGAGCCCTACCTCATCCTATGGCTACACCTTC.

The V gene is TRBV7-9, the J gene TRBJ2-4, with 8 nucleotides matching TRBD2. This CDR3 comprises 16 residues. Germline V gene lookup returns CDR1 SEHNR and CDR2 FQNEAQ (reference sequence). V gave up 2 bases and J gave up 0 bases; unmatched junction bases: 3. CDR3 DNA: TGTGCCAGCAGCTTACAAGCGGGAGTAGCCAAAAACATTCAGTACTTC. This translates into CASSLQAGVAKNIQYF.

This chain links TRBV12-5 with TRBJ1-2; the D gene is possibly TRBD1 (5 bases). Trimming left V 4 bases short and J 4 bases short, with 25 bases between. This CDR3 contains 18 residues. Per the germline V gene, CDR1 is LGHNT and CDR2 is FRNRAP. The CDR3 nucleotides are TGTGCTAGTGGTTCCTTGCCCCTCCGTCAGACAGAGTTCTATGGCTACACCTTC. Its translation is CASGSLPLRQTEFYGYTF.

The chain carries TRBV27 and TRBJ2-7; D may correspond to TRBD1 or TRBD2 (5 bases each). The V gene lost 5 bases and the J gene lost 3 bases, with 17 bases spanning the gap. The CDR3 extends over 15 amino acids. Germline V gene sequence: CDR1 MNHEY, CDR2 SMNVEV (reference sequence). The CDR3 loop reads CASSPRGLRYYEQYF. The DNA of the CDR3 is TGTGCCAGCAGTCCGAGGGGATTAAGATACTACGAGCAGTACTTC.

The chain joins TRBV7-9 to TRBJ2-1; 8 bases map to TRBD2. The ends lost 1 base at V and 2 bases at J; junction bases unmatched: 10. Germline V gene sequence: CDR1 SEHNR, CDR2 FQNEAQ (reference sequence). The CDR3 spans 18 residues. CDR3 protein: CASSLGTSTFVTYNEQFF. The CDR3 DNA reads TGTGCCAGCAGCTTAGGGACTAGCACCTTTGTCACCTACAATGAGCAGTTCTTC. Supplemented by reference TRBV7-9 and TRBJ2-1, the full variable domain reads DTGVSQNPRHKITKRGQNVTFRCDPISEHNRLYWYRQTLGQGPEFLTYFQNEAQLEKSRLLSDRFSAERPKGSFSTLEIQRTEQGDSAMYLCASSLGTSTFVTYNEQFFGPGTRLTVL.

The V and J genes are TRBV7-2 and TRBJ2-7, with unresolved D. This CDR3 contains 13 residues. Between the trimmed V and J ends, which lost 4 bases and 3 bases, there was a span of 10 bases. Germline V gene data show CDR1 as SGHTA and CDR2 as FQGNSA. The CDR3 protein is CASSSRYGYEQYF. In nucleotides, the CDR3 is TGTGCCAGCAGCTCCCGGTACGGCTACGAGCAGTACTTC. Using reference TRBV7-2 and TRBJ2-7 for the parts outside the CDR3, the full variable domain is GAGVSQSPSNKVTEKGKDVELRCDPISGHTALYWYRQSLGQGLEFLIYFQGNSAPDKSGLPSDRFSAERTGGSVSTLTIQRTQQEDSAVYLCASSSRYGYEQYFGPGTRLTVT.

This clone has only one observation. The chain combines TRBV6-5 with TRBJ1-1; TRBD1 might be the D (6 bases). The CDR3 extends over 15 amino acids. CDR1 and CDR2 from the germline V gene are MNHEY and SVGAGI. V dropped 0 bases and J dropped 4 bases, with 12 bases sitting between them. CDR3 DNA: TGTGCCAGCAGTTACTCGTTACAGGGTCGCACTGAAGCTTTCTTT. Encoded protein: CASSYSLQGRTEAFF.

The CDR3 DNA follows: TGTGCCTGGACTCAAGGGGGACACTTTCCTGGCGAGCAGTACTTC. Its protein product is CAWTQGGHFPGEQYF. The gene calls are TRBV30 and TRBJ2-7; D is possibly TRBD1 (6 bases). Germline lookup yields CDR1 GTSNPN and CDR2 SVGIG (reference sequence). The CDR3 sequence is 15 residues long. V lost 4 bases and J lost 6, with 22 bases in between. Together with reference TRBV30 and TRBJ2-7, the CDR3 gives the full variable domain: SQTIHQWPATLVQPVGSPLSLECTVEGTSNPNLYWYRQAAGRGLQLLFYSVGIGQISSEVPQNLSASRPQDRQFILSSKKLLLSDSGFYLCAWTQGGHFPGEQYFGPGTRLTVT.

The genes are TRBV10-2 and TRBJ2-7; D remains ambiguous. Germline loops: CDR1 WSHSY, CDR2 SAAADI. Deletions cut 0 bases from V and 2 bases from J, with 11 bases between. This CDR3 is built from 15 residues. This CDR3 reads CASSESKATPYEQYF. The CDR3 bases are TGCGCCAGCAGTGAGTCGAAAGCTACTCCCTACGAGCAGTACTTC.

The CDR3 protein is CASSTRGGRESPRGGYTF. DNA of the CDR3: TGTGCCAGCTCCACGCGAGGGGGGCGCGAATCTCCCCGCGGGGGCTACACCTTC. The chain recombines TRBV7-2 with TRBJ1-2; maybe TRBD1 (6 bases). Germline assignment: CDR1 SGHTA and CDR2 FQGNSA. V lost 8 bases to trimming and J lost 8 bases, with 33 bases between them. The CDR3 is 18 amino acids.

The gene calls are TRBV7-3 and TRBJ2-5; TRBD2 matches at 8 bases. After removal of 3 bases from V and 5 bases from J, the junction contained 8 bases not matched to a gene. The CDR3 is 15 amino acids. CDR1 is SGHTA and CDR2 is FQGTGA in the germline V gene. The CDR3 DNA follows: TGTGCCAGCAGCTTCCGAGCGGGGGTCGGGGAGACCCAGTACTTC. Its translation is CASSFRAGVGETQYF.

The V and J genes are TRBV7-2 and TRBJ2-2; maybe TRBD2 (5 bases). CDR1 is SGHTA, CDR2 FQGNSA, per germline. Trimming took off 5 bases at V and 4 bases at J, with 17 bases between the two ends. This CDR3 has 16 amino acids. The CDR3, as DNA: TGTGCCAGCAGCCACCCTAAGCGGAGACTCACCGGGGAGCTGTTTTTT. It encodes CASSHPKRRLTGELFF.

This sequence joins TRBV11-2 and TRBJ2-5; 7 bases agree with TRBD1. Trimming removed 4 bases from V and 1 base from J; junction bases left unmatched: 9. This CDR3 has 16 amino acids. Germline V gene data show CDR1 as SGHAT and CDR2 as FQNNGV. CDR3: CASSSSVYRGQETQYF. In nucleotides, the CDR3 is TGTGCCAGCAGCTCGTCGGTATACAGGGGCCAAGAGACCCAGTACTTC.

A note on this clone: The sample contains more than one DNA sequence encoding this CDR3. The chain employs TRBV2 and TRBJ1-4, with a possible D match to TRBD1 (5 bases). Germline-derived CDR1 and CDR2 are SNHLY and FYNNEI. The germline V and J ends were trimmed by 6 bases and 0 bases, with 8 bases remaining between them. The CDR3 length is 14 residues. In DNA, the CDR3 is TGTGCCAGCAGAGACAGAACAACTAATGAAAAACTGTTTTTT. Its translation: CASRDRTTNEKLFF.

The chain is built from TRBV2 and TRBJ2-7; 14 bases are shared with TRBD2. The CDR3 has 18 residues. J gave up 3 bases and V 4 bases, and 11 bases lay outside the gene matches. Germline loops: CDR1 SNHLY, CDR2 FYNNEI. The CDR3 loop is CASSGGQGLAGALYEQYF. In DNA form, the CDR3 reads TGTGCCAGCAGTGGAGGTCAGGGACTAGCGGGAGCTCTCTACGAGCAGTACTTC.

The chain is built from TRBV27 and TRBJ2-7; D might be TRBD2 (5 bases). The V gene lost 9 bases and the J gene lost 0 bases, with 12 bases spanning the gap. The germline V gene has CDR1 MNHEY and CDR2 SMNVEV (reference sequence). The CDR3 runs 13 residues. CDR3 protein: CASWRRTSYEQYF. Here the CDR3 DNA reads TGTGCCAGTTGGAGGAGGACCTCCTACGAGCAGTACTTC.

V and J are TRBV28 and TRBJ2-2, with a possible D match to TRBD1 (5 bases). The length of the CDR3 is 14 residues. CDR1 MDHEN and CDR2 SYDVKM come from the germline V gene. The V and J ends lost 4 bases and 4 bases respectively, with 10 bases between them. The CDR3 DNA reads as TGTGCCAGCAGTTGGGGCAGGGCCACCGGGGAGCTGTTTTTT. This codes for CASSWGRATGELFF.

The chain couples TRBV18 to TRBJ2-1, with unresolved D. The CDR3 is 15 amino acids. Trimming took off 0 bases at V and 6 bases at J, with 12 bases between the two ends. Per the germline V gene, CDR1 is KGHSH and CDR2 is LQKENI. CDR3 DNA: TGTGCCAGCTCACCACCAGGGTTTAGCAGCAATGAGCAGTTCTTC. Translation: CASSPPGFSSNEQFF. The full variable domain, rest sourced from reference TRBV18 and TRBJ2-1, is NAGVMQNPRHLVRRRGQEARLRCSPMKGHSHVYWYRQLPEEGLKFMVYLQKENIIDESGMPKERFSAEFPKEGPSILRIQQVVRGDSAAYFCASSPPGFSSNEQFFGPGTRLTVL.

This clone was seen a single time. The V and J genes are TRBV7-2 and TRBJ2-1, with D unresolved. Trimming took off 5 bases at V and 0 bases at J, with 17 bases between the two ends. CDR1 SGHTA and CDR2 FQGNSA come from the germline V gene. CDR3 size: 17 residues. This CDR3 reads CASSRRLGGSSYNEQFF. In DNA, the CDR3 is TGTGCCAGCAGCCGACGACTGGGCGGCAGCTCCTACAATGAGCAGTTCTTC.

The chain links TRBV10-3 to TRBJ1-2; 8 bases match TRBD1. The CDR3 sequence is 14 residues long. V lost 2 bases and J lost 4; bases outside the gene matches: 3. Germline CDR1 reads ENHRY; CDR2 reads SYGVKD. CDR3 nucleotide sequence: TGTGCCATCAGTGAGCCGGGACAGGCCTATGGCTACACCTTC. Translation gives CAISEPGQAYGYTF.